This TCR beta chain was identified in a study of OX40 agonist ivuxolimab in advanced cancers. This CDR3 is 12 amino acids long. Germline V gene sequence: CDR1 SGHRS, CDR2 YFSETQ. The V end lost 4 bases, the J end lost 4 bases, and 6 bases lay between the germline ends. The assay was immunoSEQ multiplex PCR, and TCRdb's table has in-frame clones only and misses some. The repertoire holds around 60,000 clones, with 77% as singletons. Study findings and constraints: In the 0.1-3.0 mg/kg groups, partial responders showed among the lowest expansion. Several nonresponders also turned out to have low normalized T-cell clonal expansion.

If patients had autoimmune disease history or systemic immunosuppression, they were excluded. The timepoints at which blood was sampled were baseline, cycle 4 day 1, and cycle 7 day 1. A note on this clone: Its antigen is unknown.

The sample in question was CD4+ or CD8+ T cells sorted from blood, obtained in a trial of the OX40 agonist ivuxolimab. This clonotype was sampled from an adult with an advanced solid tumor such as melanoma, head and neck, liver or kidney cancer. The chain uses TRBV5-1 and TRBJ2-1; D unresolved. The CDR3 DNA reads TGCGCCAGCAGCGCGGCTTACAATGAGCAGTTCTTC. Translation: CASSAAYNEQFF.